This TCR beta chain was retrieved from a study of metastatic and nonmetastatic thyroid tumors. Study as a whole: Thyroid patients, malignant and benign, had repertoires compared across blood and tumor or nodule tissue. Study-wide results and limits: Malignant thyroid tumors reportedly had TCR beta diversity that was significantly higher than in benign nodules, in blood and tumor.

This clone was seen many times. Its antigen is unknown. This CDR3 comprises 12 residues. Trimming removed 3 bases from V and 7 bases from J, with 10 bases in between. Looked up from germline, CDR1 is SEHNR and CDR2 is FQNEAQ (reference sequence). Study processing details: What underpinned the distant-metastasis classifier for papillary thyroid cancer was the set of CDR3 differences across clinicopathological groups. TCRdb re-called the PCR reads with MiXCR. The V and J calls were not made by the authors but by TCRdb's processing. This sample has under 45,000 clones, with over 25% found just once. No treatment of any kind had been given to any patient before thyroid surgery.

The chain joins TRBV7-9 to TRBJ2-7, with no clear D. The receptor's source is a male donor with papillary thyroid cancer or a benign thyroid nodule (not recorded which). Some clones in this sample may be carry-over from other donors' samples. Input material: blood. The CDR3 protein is CASSFTSGEQYF. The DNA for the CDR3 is TGTGCCAGCAGCTTCACTTCCGGGGAGCAGTACTTC.